Listed here are 32 T cell receptor beta chains from one sample, sequenced in a study of T cells of healthy individuals. Each CDR3 protein gets one entry after TCRdb re-called the 5' RACE reads with MiXCR. The table shows more than 60,000 distinct CDR3 sequences, with under 20% occurring only once. Every receptor here comes from a human donor in good health.

The chain carries TRBV6-5 and TRBJ2-1, with D perhaps TRBD2 (6 bases). Germline CDR1 reads MNHEY; CDR2 reads SVGAGI. This CDR3 has 14 residues. Trimming removed 10 bases from V and 4 bases from J, with 17 bases in between. CDR3 bases: TGTGCCACGGGCCCGGGACTGATGTACAATGAGCAGTTCTTC. The encoded protein is CATGPGLMYNEQFF.

This clonotype was seen more than once but under ten times. CDR3 in DNA: TGTGCCAGCGGTCCCGGGACAGGGGTAGAGACCCAGTACTTC. Translated: CASGPGTGVETQYF. This chain uses TRBV3-1 with TRBJ2-5, with 10 bases identical to TRBD1. From germline, CDR1 is LGHDT and CDR2 YNNKEL (reference sequence). Trimming cost V 8 bases and J 4 bases; bases outside gene matches: 7. The CDR3 sequence is 14 residues long.

The chain carries TRBV7-9 and TRBJ1-3; TRBD1 matches at 8 bases. V shed 5 bases and J 0 bases; nucleotides not matched to a gene: 3. From germline, CDR1 is SEHNR and CDR2 FQNEAQ (reference sequence). The CDR3 has 15 residues. The chain's CDR3 is CASSRGTGSGNTIYF. The CDR3, as DNA: TGTGCCAGCAGCAGAGGGACAGGCTCTGGAAACACCATATATTTT.

In this sample, this clonotype turned up many times. J is TRBJ2-3 and V is TRBV10-3; TRBD2 is a possible D gene (5 bases). CDR1 is ENHRY, CDR2 SYGVKD, per germline. The CDR3 is 16 residues long. V lost 0 bases to trimming and J lost 0 bases, with 10 bases between them. CDR3 coding DNA: TGTGCCATCAGTGAGTCGCTAGCCCGAAGCACAGATACGCAGTATTTT. Translating it yields CAISESLARSTDTQYF.

This clonotype was found a few times. The chain combines TRBV6-6 with TRBJ2-3, with 7 bases lining up with TRBD2. This CDR3 spans 15 amino acids. Germline V gene lookup returns CDR1 MNHNY and CDR2 SVGAGI (reference sequence). V was pared by 10 bases and J by 1 base, with 11 bases of the junction left unmatched. CDR3 residues: CATEGLSGGTDTQYF. The CDR3, as DNA: TGTGCCACCGAGGGGCTGAGCGGGGGCACAGATACGCAGTATTTT.

The sample holds a few counts of this clonotype. J is TRBJ2-7 and V is TRBV9, with D possibly TRBD1 on 5 matching bases. There are 13 residues in the CDR3. Trimming pared 3 bases from V and 3 bases from J, leaving 10 bases between. CDR1 is SGDLS and CDR2 is YYNGEE in the germline V gene. In DNA form, the CDR3 reads TGTGCCAGCAGCGCGGACACCAACTACGAGCAGTACTTC. Protein: CASSADTNYEQYF. The full variable domain, its missing parts supplied by reference TRBV9 and TRBJ2-7, is DSGVTQTPKHLITATGQRVTLRCSPRSGDLSVYWYQQSLDQGLQFLIQYYNGEERAKGNILERFSAQQFPDLHSELNLSSLELGDSALYFCASSADTNYEQYFGPGTRLTVT.

This clonotype was counted at least ten times. V usage is TRBV12-5 and J usage is TRBJ2-3, with 10 bases that match TRBD2. Trimming removed 2 bases from V and 4 bases from J; junction bases left unmatched: 15. This CDR3 contains 19 residues. Germline values: CDR1 LGHNT, CDR2 FRNRAP. CDR3 bases: TGTGCTAGTGGTTTGCCTCCGACTAGAAGCGGGGGGGCCGCAGATACGCAGTATTTT. It specifies CASGLPPTRSGGAADTQYF. Using reference TRBV12-5 and TRBJ2-3 for the parts outside the CDR3, the full variable domain is DARVTQTPRHKVTEMGQEVTMRCQPILGHNTVFWYRQTMMQGLELLAYFRNRAPLDDSGMPKDRFSAEMPDATLATLKIQPSEPRDSAVYFCASGLPPTRSGGAADTQYFGPGTRLTVL.

In this sample, this clonotype turned up a few times. CDR3 coding DNA: TGTGCCAGCAGGGGTTGGGAAAAACTGTTTTTT. Protein sequence: CASRGWEKLFF. The J gene is TRBJ1-4, the V gene TRBV28; D is unresolved. This CDR3 region has 11 residues. V lost 6 bases and J 8 bases, leaving 7 bases between the germline ends. Germline lookup yields CDR1 MDHEN and CDR2 SYDVKM. Variable domain in full (rest from reference TRBV28 and TRBJ1-4): DVKVTQSSRYLVKRTGEKVFLECVQDMDHENMFWYRQDPGLGLRLIYFSYDVKMKEKGDIPEGYSVSREKKERFSLILESASTNQTSMYLCASRGWEKLFFGSGTQLSVL.

At least ten counts were recorded for this clonotype. This CDR3 is CASSNDSSPYEQYF. CDR3 sequence (DNA): TGTGCCAGCAGTAATGACTCTAGCCCCTACGAGCAGTACTTC. J is TRBJ2-7 and V is TRBV13; perhaps TRBD2 as D (5 bases). This CDR3 is 14 amino acids long. The germline V gene has CDR1 PRHDT and CDR2 FYEKMQ (reference sequence). V was shortened by 6 bases and J by 2 bases, with 14 bases between the two germline ends.

As regards this clonotype: A read error may account for a junction end that differs from germline. The V and J genes are TRBV7-6 and TRBJ2-7, with D possibly being TRBD2 (5 bases). The CDR3 loop spans 15 amino acids. CDR1 is SGHVS and CDR2 is FNYEAQ in the germline V gene. In nucleotides, the CDR3 is TGTGCTAGCAGCTTAAGCGGTCAGGTCGAGTACGAGCAGTACTTC. Protein product: CASSLSGQVEYEQYF.

The CDR3: CASSPRTGSVGDTQYF. CDR3 DNA sequence: TGTGCCAGCAGCCCCCGGACCGGGAGCGTGGGAGATACGCAGTATTTT. The genes are TRBV7-2 and TRBJ2-3; D may be TRBD2 (6 bases). Looked up from germline, CDR1 is SGHTA and CDR2 is FQGNSA. The CDR3 length is 16 residues. V gave up 5 bases and J gave up 5 bases, with 20 bases separating them. Combining the CDR3 with reference TRBV7-2 and TRBJ2-3 gives the whole variable domain GAGVSQSPSNKVTEKGKDVELRCDPISGHTALYWYRQSLGQGLEFLIYFQGNSAPDKSGLPSDRFSAERTGGSVSTLTIQRTQQEDSAVYLCASSPRTGSVGDTQYFGPGTRLTVL.

The chain joins TRBV20-1 to TRBJ2-1, with 7 bases aligning to TRBD2. The CDR3 covers 15 residues. Germline-derived CDR1 and CDR2 are DFQATT and SNEGSKA (reference sequence). V was clipped by 6 bases and J by 1 base; unmatched bases: 9. In DNA form, the CDR3 reads TGCAGTGCCCCCCGCCGGGGGGATTCCTACAATGAGCAGTTCTTC. This encodes CSAPRRGDSYNEQFF.

The chain joins TRBV25-1 to TRBJ1-5, with 9 bases that match TRBD1. Germline trimming cut 3 bases from V and 5 bases from J; bases unmatched to any gene: 8. This CDR3 has 16 amino acids. Per the germline V gene, CDR1 is MGHDK and CDR2 is SYGVNS. The CDR3 DNA sequence: TGTGCCAGCAGTGACCCGGGACAGGGAATCGATCAGCCCCAGCATTTT. Amino acid sequence: CASSDPGQGIDQPQHF.

This clonotype has a single count. The CDR3 DNA reads as TGTGCCAGCAGCTTAGGGGAAGCGGGAATAGATACGCAGTATTTT. Its protein product is CASSLGEAGIDTQYF. The chain employs TRBV7-2 and TRBJ2-3; TRBD2 agrees at 7 bases. The CDR3 has 15 residues. Germline-derived CDR1 and CDR2 are SGHTA and FQGNSA. Trimming cost V 1 base and J 5 bases; bases outside gene matches: 6. The full variable domain, with the rest looked up from reference TRBV7-2 and TRBJ2-3, is GAGVSQSPSNKVTEKGKDVELRCDPISGHTALYWYRQSLGQGLEFLIYFQGNSAPDKSGLPSDRFSAERTGGSVSTLTIQRTQQEDSAVYLCASSLGEAGIDTQYFGPGTRLTVL.

This clonotype was seen repeatedly, ten times or more. The V and J genes are TRBV27 and TRBJ2-7, with TRBD1 as a possible D gene (6 bases). The CDR3 length is 15 residues. V lost 2 bases and J 3 bases, leaving 14 bases between the germline ends. CDR1 and CDR2 from the germline V gene are MNHEY and SMNVEV (reference sequence). DNA for the CDR3: TGTGCCAGCAGTTTAAGACAGGAGCCGCTCTACGAGCAGTACTTC. As protein: CASSLRQEPLYEQYF.

This clonotype was counted at least ten times. Here the CDR3 DNA reads TGCGCCAGCAGTCAATCTAAGCGATACCACAAAGGACAGGGGGCTTTGGGGCAGTACTTC. Translation: CASSQSKRYHKGQGALGQYF. The V and J genes are TRBV23-1 and TRBJ2-7, with 11 bases identical to TRBD1. TRBV23-1 is an open reading frame, and its role is uncertain. V shed 0 bases, J shed 9 bases, and the junction held 22 bases outside the gene matches. The CDR3 extends over 20 amino acids.

This clonotype has more than one count but fewer than ten. The CDR3 DNA reads as TGTGCCATCAGTGCTAGCGGACCCTCCTACGAGCAGTACTTC. Protein product: CAISASGPSYEQYF. The V call is TRBV10-3, the J call TRBJ2-7; 7 bases match TRBD2. Germline-derived CDR1 and CDR2 are ENHRY and SYGVKD. This CDR3 is built from 14 residues. Trimming at V came to 4 bases and at J to 0 bases, leaving 3 bases not matched to a gene.

This clonotype was detected ten times or more. CDR3 DNA: TGTGCCACCAGCGACTGGACTAGCGGCAACTCCTACGAGCAGTACTTC. Protein: CATSDWTSGNSYEQYF. The chain combines TRBV15 with TRBJ2-7, with 10 positions matching TRBD2. CDR1 is LNHNV, CDR2 YYDKDF, per germline (reference sequence). After removal of 5 bases from V and 0 bases from J, the junction contained 7 bases not matched to a gene. This CDR3 region has 16 residues.

The rearrangement joins TRBV25-1 to TRBJ2-7; tentative D call: TRBD1 (5 bases). CDR3 length equals 17 residues. Per germline, CDR1 MGHDK and CDR2 SYGVNS. Trimming removed 4 bases from V and 2 bases from J, with 21 bases in between. This CDR3 reads CASSADTGGPKTYEQYF. CDR3 nucleotide sequence: TGTGCCAGCAGTGCGGATACAGGTGGGCCGAAAACCTACGAGCAGTACTTC.

This chain uses TRBV27 with TRBJ2-2; D gene uncertain. Trimming stripped 3 bases from V and 2 bases from J, with 7 bases between. The CDR3 has 14 residues. CDR1 and CDR2 from the germline V gene are MNHEY and SMNVEV (reference sequence). The CDR3, as DNA: TGTGCCAGCAGTTTCGAGGTTAACACCGGGGAGCTGTTTTTT. This codes for CASSFEVNTGELFF.

This clonotype was counted a few times. J is TRBJ2-1 and V is TRBV10-3; 9 nucleotides line up with TRBD2. The V and J ends lost 4 bases and 8 bases, in that order; junction bases with no gene match: 9. The CDR3 length is 15 residues. Germline V gene lookup returns CDR1 ENHRY and CDR2 SYGVKD. The CDR3 reads CAISGETSGMDEQFF. For the CDR3, the DNA is TGTGCCATCAGTGGAGAGACTAGCGGTATGGATGAGCAGTTCTTC.

This clonotype was seen repeatedly, ten times or more. The V gene is TRBV28, the J gene TRBJ2-7, with 9 positions matching TRBD2. The V gene's germline CDR1 is MDHEN and CDR2 SYDVKM. The CDR3 length is 14 residues. J lost 6 bases, V lost 0 bases, and 3 bases had no gene match. CDR3 protein: CASSLWGGGAEQYF. The CDR3 region has the DNA TGTGCCAGCAGTTTATGGGGCGGGGGGGCCGAGCAGTACTTC.

This clonotype was seen many times. V is TRBV7-2 and J is TRBJ2-3; unclear D gene. This CDR3 is 16 amino acids long. Germline loops: CDR1 SGHTA, CDR2 FQGNSA. Trimming shortened V by 10 bases and J by 1 base, and 21 bases separated the two germline ends. The CDR3 coding sequence is TGTGCCATGCACCTCGCGCCTATCTCCCGCACAGATACGCAGTATTTT. This codes for CAMHLAPISRTDTQYF.

This clonotype was seen at least ten times. The chain has TRBV27 and TRBJ2-7, with D unclear. Germline CDR1 and CDR2: MNHEY and SMNVEV (reference sequence). CDR3 length: 16 amino acids. V was trimmed by 2 bases and J by 4 bases, leaving 18 bases between them. The DNA for the CDR3 is TGTGCCAGCAGTTTAAAAGGGCCGTCACCCCCTTACGAGCAGTACTTC. Translated: CASSLKGPSPPYEQYF.

This clonotype was seen a handful of times. The V call is TRBV6-2 or TRBV6-3, the J call TRBJ1-1, with unresolved D. The CDR3 contains 16 residues. Trimming cost V 0 bases and J 2 bases, with 13 bases left between them. The germline V gene encodes CDR1 MNHEY and CDR2 SVGEGT. The CDR3 region is CASSYSPLVVNTEAFF. CDR3 coding DNA: TGTGCCAGCAGTTACTCCCCTCTCGTGGTAAACACTGAAGCTTTCTTT.

This clonotype was recorded a few times. This rearrangement joins TRBV20-1 to TRBJ2-1; D is perhaps TRBD1 (5 bases). The CDR3 is made up of 16 amino acids. V lost 5 bases and J 5 bases, leaving 22 bases between the germline ends. Germline assignment: CDR1 DFQATT and CDR2 SNEGSKA (reference sequence). CDR3 loop: CSASFSQGRRNNEQFF. The DNA for the CDR3 is TGCAGTGCTTCCTTTAGTCAGGGCAGACGGAACAATGAGCAGTTCTTC.

This clonotype was recorded many times. The rearrangement links TRBV11-3 to TRBJ2-1, with 7 bases that match TRBD2. CDR3 size: 14 residues. Germline CDR1 and CDR2: SGHNT and YENEEA. Trimming cost V 5 bases and J 10 bases; bases outside gene matches: 11. CDR3 in DNA: TGTGCCAGCAGCCGACCGGAGCGGGGAGGAGAGCAGTTCTTC. Residues: CASSRPERGGEQFF.

This clonotype turned up a few times. The chain joins TRBV24-1 to TRBJ2-3; either TRBD1 or TRBD2 may supply D (5 bases each). The germline CDR1 and CDR2 sequences are KGHDR and SFDVKD. V lost 9 bases and J lost 0, with 9 bases in between. CDR3 length equals 13 residues. CDR3 in amino acids: CATGTESTDTQYF. As DNA, the CDR3 is TGTGCCACCGGGACGGAAAGCACAGATACGCAGTATTTT.

This clonotype has at least ten counts. This rearrangement joins TRBV4-1 to TRBJ2-5, with 14 bases matching TRBD2. From germline, CDR1 is MGHRA and CDR2 YSYEKL. The CDR3 is made up of 18 amino acids. The V gene end was trimmed by 0 bases and the J gene end by 1 base; junction bases not matched to a gene: 4. The CDR3 nucleotides are TGCGCCAGCAGCCAAGATATTGGACTAGCGGGGGGCCAAGAGACCCAGTACTTC. It translates to CASSQDIGLAGGQETQYF.

At least ten counts were recorded for this clonotype. The chain has TRBV14 and TRBJ2-6; D is uncertain. CDR1 SGHDN and CDR2 FVKESK come from the germline V gene. Deletions cut 6 bases from V and 9 bases from J, with 3 bases between. The CDR3 is 10 amino acids. The CDR3 loop reads CASRGNVLTF. CDR3 in DNA: TGTGCCAGCAGGGGCAACGTCCTGACTTTC.

V gene TRBV29-1 combines with J gene TRBJ2-5; the match to TRBD1 covers 9 bases. Germline V gene data show CDR1 as SQVTM and CDR2 as ANQGSEA. The length of the CDR3 is 17 residues. V trimming: 7 bases; J trimming: 4 bases; junction bases outside the gene matches: 19. CDR3 sequence reads: CSAPPGQGIVLGETQYF. The CDR3 DNA sequence: TGCAGCGCTCCCCCGGGACAGGGAATTGTTTTGGGAGAGACCCAGTACTTC. The full variable domain, its missing parts supplied by reference TRBV29-1 and TRBJ2-5, is SAVISQKPSRDICQRGTSLTIQCQVDSQVTMMFWYRQQPGQSLTLIATANQGSEATYESGFVIDKFPISRPNLTFSTLTVSNMSPEDSSIYLCSAPPGQGIVLGETQYFGPGTRLLVL.

Many counts were recorded for this clonotype. DNA of the CDR3: TGTGCCAGCAGCCAAGAGGGCGGGTCCCTGGGGGCTTATGGCTACACCTTC. Translated, it gives CASSQEGGSLGAYGYTF. The genes are TRBV3-1 and TRBJ1-2; D possibly corresponds to TRBD1 (6 bases). The CDR3 loop spans 17 amino acids. V gave up 0 bases and J gave up 5 bases, with 19 bases separating them. Looked up from germline, CDR1 is LGHDT and CDR2 is YNNKEL (reference sequence).